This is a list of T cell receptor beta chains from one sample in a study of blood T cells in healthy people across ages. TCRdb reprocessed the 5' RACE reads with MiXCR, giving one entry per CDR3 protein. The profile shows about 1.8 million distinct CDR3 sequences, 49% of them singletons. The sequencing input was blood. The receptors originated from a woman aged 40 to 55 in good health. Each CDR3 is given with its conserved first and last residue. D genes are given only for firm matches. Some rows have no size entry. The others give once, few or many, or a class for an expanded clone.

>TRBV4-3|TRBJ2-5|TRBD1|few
TGCGCCAGCAGCCAAGCATGGACAGGGGGGATGGAGACCCAGTACTTC
CASSQAWTGGMETQYF
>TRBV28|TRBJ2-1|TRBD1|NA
TGTGCCAGCAGCCCCCTGATGGGACAGGGCTACAATGAGCAGTTCTTC
CASSPLMGQGYNEQFF
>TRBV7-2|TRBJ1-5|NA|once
TGTGCCAGCAGCTTTCTGGGGGCCGGACAGCCCCAGCATTTT
CASSFLGAGQPQHF
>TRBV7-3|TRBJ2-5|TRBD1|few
TGTGCCAGCAGCTTCCATGCCCGGGACAGGCAAGAGACCCAGTACTTC
CASSFHARDRQETQYF
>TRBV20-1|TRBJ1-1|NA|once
TGCAGTGCCGAATCCCCTTCTGGGACTGAAGCTTTCTTT
CSAESPSGTEAFF
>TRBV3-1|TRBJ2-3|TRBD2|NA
TGTGCCAGCAGCCAAGAGAAACTAGCGGGGGGAAACACAGATACGCAGTATTTT
CASSQEKLAGGNTDTQYF
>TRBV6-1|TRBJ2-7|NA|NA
TGTGCCAGCAGTCGGGACGTCGGCGGCGGGGAGCAGTACTTC
CASSRDVGGGEQYF
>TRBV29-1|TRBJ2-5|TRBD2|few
TGCAGCGTTGCATCGGGGGGGCGAGTTGAGACCCAGTACTTC
CSVASGGRVETQYF
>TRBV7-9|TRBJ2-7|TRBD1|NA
TGTGCCGGCAGCCTGGGACAGGGTGAGCAGTACTTC
CAGSLGQGEQYF
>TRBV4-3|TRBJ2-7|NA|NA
TGCGCCAGCAGCCAGGCAGGGGGGCTTACCTACGAGCAGTACTTC
CASSQAGGLTYEQYF
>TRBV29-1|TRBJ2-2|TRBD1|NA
TGCAGCGTCGTGGACAGGGGGCCCCACCGAGACACCGGGGAGCTGTTTTTT
CSVVDRGPHRDTGELFF
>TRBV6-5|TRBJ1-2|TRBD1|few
TGTGCCAGCAGTTATAACAGGGGAGGCAAAGGCTACACCTTC
CASSYNRGGKGYTF
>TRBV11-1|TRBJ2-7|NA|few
TGTGCCAGCAGCTTAGAGAGGGGCGCAAGTTCCTACGAGCAGTACTTC
CASSLERGASSYEQYF
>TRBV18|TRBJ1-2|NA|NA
TGTGCCAGCTCACCCTTTCATAACCGTGGCTACACCTTC
CASSPFHNRGYTF
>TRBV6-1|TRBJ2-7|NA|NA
TGTGCCAGCAGTGAGGGGGGGGCTTGGTCCTACGAGCAGTACTTC
CASSEGGAWSYEQYF
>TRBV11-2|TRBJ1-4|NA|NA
TGTGCCAGCAGCTTAGCCAATATCCGGGACTCGGGAAATGAAAAACTGTTTTTT
CASSLANIRDSGNEKLFF
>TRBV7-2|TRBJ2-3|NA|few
TGTGCCAGCAGCTTAGATCGCTCGGGGTCGGATACGCAGTATTTT
CASSLDRSGSDTQYF
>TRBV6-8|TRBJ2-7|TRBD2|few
TGTGCCAGCAGTCGGGACGGGGGGAGCTCCTACGAGCAGTACTTC
CASSRDGGSSYEQYF
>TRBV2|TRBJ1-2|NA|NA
TGTGCCAAGGGGCTTGGTCCGGGCTACACCTTC
CAKGLGPGYTF
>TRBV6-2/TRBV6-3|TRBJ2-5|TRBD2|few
TGTGCCAGCAGTACCGACCTCGGGAGGGATGAGACCCAGTACTTC
CASSTDLGRDETQYF
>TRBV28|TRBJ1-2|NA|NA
TGTGCCAGCAGTTCCCCAGGCCCTGGAACCTATGGCTGCACCTTC
CASSSPGPGTYGCTF
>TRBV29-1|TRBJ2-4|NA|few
TGCAGCGTGGAGGGTCTTAGAAACATTCAGTACTTC
CSVEGLRNIQYF
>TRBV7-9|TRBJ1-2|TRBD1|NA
TGTGCCAGCAACCCAACAGGGGGTCAAGGAAACTCCTATGGCTACACCTTC
CASNPTGGQGNSYGYTF
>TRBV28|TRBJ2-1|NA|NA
TGTGCCAGCACAAGGGCAGGGGCTACCAGCTCCTACAATGAGCAGTTCTTC
CASTRAGATSSYNEQFF
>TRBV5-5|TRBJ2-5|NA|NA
TGTGCCAGCAGCAAGGAAACGGGAGTGAGGGAGACCCAGTACTTC
CASSKETGVRETQYF
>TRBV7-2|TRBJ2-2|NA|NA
TGTGCCAGCAGCTTAGACTGGACCGGGGAGCTGTTTTTT
CASSLDWTGELFF
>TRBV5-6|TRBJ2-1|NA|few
TGTGCCAGCAGTTTAGTCCTGATAACCTACAATGAGCAGTTCTTC
CASSLVLITYNEQFF
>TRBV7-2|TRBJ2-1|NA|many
TGTGCCAGCAGCTCCTTCGGGGGGCGGGAGCAGTTCTTC
CASSSFGGREQFF